This TCR beta chain was profiled in a study of blood T cell repertoires in COVID-19. This CDR3 has 15 amino acids. Between the trimmed V and J ends, which lost 4 bases and 5 bases, there was a span of 17 bases. CDR1 and CDR2 (germline): SNHLY, FYNNEI. This table comes from immunoSEQ multiplex PCR, and its TCRdb copy is limited to in-frame clones, with some not included. The sample carries 300,000 to 350,000 clones, nearly 90% recorded once. The chain employs TRBV2 and TRBJ1-1, with a weak D call TRBD1 (5 bases). The sequence was obtained from a young woman with acute COVID-19. The sequencing input was PBMCs or T cells enriched from blood (not recorded which). CDR3: CASSGGGTSGTEAFF. In DNA form, the CDR3 reads TGTGCCAGCAGTGGGGGAGGGACCTCGGGGACTGAAGCTTTCTTT.